This T cell receptor beta chain was captured by sequencing in a study of T cell repertoires in cytomegalovirus infection. Study as a whole: It was the public TCR beta signatures that indicated both CMV infection and matching HLA type.

The sample holds many counts of this clonotype. Its antigen is undetermined. TCRdb used MiXCR to reprocess the reads, holding one entry per CDR3 protein. The sample records 750,000 to 900,000 distinct CDR3 sequences, about 28% being singletons. This CDR3 comprises 11 residues. Trimming cost V 5 bases and J 5 bases, with 6 bases left between them. Germline CDR1 SGHTA, CDR2 FQGNSA. Study-wide findings and caveats: Across the ex vivo response, the dominant clonotypes were HLA-C-restricted CMV-specific TCR beta clonotypes.

This TCR came from a human donor in good health (CMV status not recorded). Some clones in this sample may be carry-over from other donors' samples. The sample was cultured CD8+ T cells from PBMCs, taken from culture after CMV antigen stimulation. This sequence joins TRBV7-2 and TRBJ2-5; D unresolved. The CDR3 DNA reads TGTGCCAGCAGCGCCTGGGAGACCCAGTACTTC. Translation gives CASSAWETQYF.